The 18 T cell receptor beta chains given below trace back to one sample, sequenced in a study of OX40 agonist ivuxolimab in advanced cancers. TCRdb keeps only in-frame clones here, not all; method: immunoSEQ multiplex PCR. Counted here are about 43,000 clones, just under 95% occurring once; the ten biggest clones make up about 11%. Source: CD4+ or CD8+ T cells sorted from blood, taken in a trial of the OX40 agonist ivuxolimab. The receptor source for this set is an adult with an advanced solid tumor such as melanoma, head and neck, liver or kidney cancer.

The V gene is TRBV9, the J gene TRBJ2-3, with 9 bases matching TRBD1. Trimming removed 6 bases from V and 12 bases from J; junction bases left unmatched: 11. CDR1 is SGDLS and CDR2 is YYNGEE in the germline V gene. The CDR3 is 13 residues long. As DNA, the CDR3 is TGTGCCAGCACATCACCGGGACAGGGCCAACAGTATTTT. Residues: CASTSPGQGQQYF. Complete variable domain (other parts from reference TRBV9 and TRBJ2-3): DSGVTQTPKHLITATGQRVTLRCSPRSGDLSVYWYQQSLDQGLQFLIQYYNGEERAKGNILERFSAQQFPDLHSELNLSSLELGDSALYFCASTSPGQGQQYFGPGTRLTVL.

The chain has TRBV27 and TRBJ2-1; no reliable D call. Trimming left V 3 bases short and J 7 bases short, with 4 bases between. Per the germline V gene, CDR1 is MNHEY and CDR2 is SMNVEV (reference sequence). This CDR3 is built from 11 residues. The CDR3, as DNA: TGTGCCAGCAGTTTCCGAAATGAGCAGTTCTTC. Protein sequence: CASSFRNEQFF.

V usage is TRBV28 and J usage is TRBJ1-5; TRBD1 aligns across 8 bases. The CDR3 loop spans 16 amino acids. CDR1 and CDR2 (germline): MDHEN, SYDVKM. Trimming cost V 1 base and J 0 bases; bases outside gene matches: 2. The CDR3 nucleotides read TGTGCCAGCAGTTTATATCAGGGGGCTAGCAATCAGCCCCAGCATTTT. Translating gives CASSLYQGASNQPQHF.

The chain is built from TRBV4-1 and TRBJ2-3; D possibly corresponds to TRBD1 (7 bases). The germline V and J ends were trimmed by 2 bases and 4 bases, with 13 bases remaining between them. The CDR3 consists of 15 residues. The V gene's germline CDR1 is MGHRA and CDR2 YSYEKL. The CDR3 DNA reads TGCGCCAGCAGCCAATTGACAGGGACTCCAGATACGCAGTATTTT. This codes for CASSQLTGTPDTQYF.

This clone appeared a single time. This chain connects TRBV9 to TRBJ1-1; D gene uncertain. V dropped 6 bases and J dropped 4 bases, with 13 bases sitting between them. This CDR3 comprises 13 residues. Germline CDR1 SGDLS, CDR2 YYNGEE. The CDR3 region has the DNA TGTGCCAGCACAAGTCGCCCGGGCACTGAAGCTTTCTTT. It is translated as CASTSRPGTEAFF.

CDR3: CASSLGREGPYEQYF. As DNA, the CDR3 is TGTGCCAGCAGCTTAGGGCGGGAGGGCCCCTACGAGCAGTACTTC. The chain recombines TRBV7-2 with TRBJ2-7; the match to TRBD2 covers 9 bases. Germline lookup yields CDR1 SGHTA and CDR2 FQGNSA. V was pared by 1 base and J by 2 bases, with 3 bases of the junction left unmatched. CDR3 size: 15 residues.

The chain joins TRBV4-1 to TRBJ2-1; 8 nucleotides agree with TRBD2. The CDR3 runs to 17 residues. Unmatched junction bases numbered 9, after V lost 4 bases and J lost 1 base. The V gene's germline CDR1 is MGHRA and CDR2 YSYEKL. The CDR3 sequence: CASSLPGGGTSYNEQFF. CDR3 coding DNA: TGCGCCAGCAGCCTCCCCGGCGGGGGGACATCCTACAATGAGCAGTTCTTC.

V and J are TRBV11-2 and TRBJ2-7; 10 bases map to TRBD1. Looked up from germline, CDR1 is SGHAT and CDR2 is FQNNGV. The CDR3 is 14 residues long. V trimming: 8 bases; J trimming: 6 bases; junction bases outside the gene matches: 10. CDR3 amino acids: CASAGGQGWGEQYF. The CDR3 bases are TGTGCCAGCGCAGGGGGACAGGGGTGGGGCGAGCAGTACTTC.

This clone appeared once. V usage is TRBV7-9 and J usage is TRBJ2-5, with TRBD1 as a possible D gene (6 bases). TRBJ2-7 matches the DNA end more closely, so the J call is doubtful. The CDR3 covers 12 residues. Germline V gene lookup returns CDR1 SEHNR and CDR2 FQNEAQ (reference sequence). The CDR3 DNA reads TGTGCCAGCAGCCTACAGGGTTACGAGCAGTACTTC. Encoded protein: CASSLQGYEQYF.

J is TRBJ2-7 and V is TRBV7-9; the D is unclear. V lost 2 bases and J lost 6, with 11 bases in between. This CDR3 has 13 amino acids. Germline V gives CDR1 SEHNR, CDR2 FQNEAQ (reference sequence). The CDR3 region has the DNA TGTGCCAGCAGCTTACCCAGACCGGCCGAGCAGTACTTC. This translates into CASSLPRPAEQYF.

The genes are TRBV13 and TRBJ2-7; the match to TRBD2 covers 7 bases. The CDR3 extends over 16 amino acids. V lost 3 bases to trimming and J lost 4 bases; unmatched junction nucleotides: 12. Germline CDR1 reads PRHDT; CDR2 reads FYEKMQ (reference sequence). The CDR3 loop reads CASSFGAGDRLYEQYF. CDR3 sequence (DNA): TGTGCCAGCAGCTTTGGCGCGGGAGACAGACTTTACGAGCAGTACTTC.

The rearrangement uses TRBV7-8 and TRBJ1-1; D is ambiguous. Germline values: CDR1 SGHVS, CDR2 FQNEAQ. Trimming removed 5 bases at V and 5 bases at J, with 18 bases between. The CDR3 totals 15 residues. The CDR3 DNA reads as TGTGCCAGCAGCAAGTACGTGGGTGGAGGTACTGAAGCTTTCTTT. Translation gives CASSKYVGGGTEAFF.

This chain uses TRBV7-8 with TRBJ1-5; D may be TRBD1 (5 bases). The V gene lost 5 bases and the J gene lost 2 bases, with 13 bases spanning the gap. The CDR3 consists of 15 residues. CDR1 and CDR2 (germline): SGHVS, FQNEAQ. This chain's CDR3 is CASSAMGVGNQPQHF. DNA of the CDR3: TGTGCCAGCAGCGCCATGGGGGTGGGCAATCAGCCCCAGCATTTT.

The chain is built from TRBV6-1 and TRBJ2-1; D remains unclear. V dropped 2 bases and J dropped 8 bases, with 10 bases sitting between them. Germline CDR1 MNHNS, CDR2 SASEGT. The CDR3 covers 13 residues. CDR3 sequence: CASSEPGFDEQFF. The CDR3 region has the DNA TGTGCCAGCAGTGAACCCGGGTTCGATGAGCAGTTCTTC.

V and J are TRBV29-1 and TRBJ1-2; D is ambiguous. V dropped 5 bases and J dropped 1 base, with 11 bases sitting between them. Germline V gene lookup returns CDR1 SQVTM and CDR2 ANQGSEA. The CDR3 spans 13 residues. DNA for the CDR3: TGCAGCGTTCCGCACAGCCGTAACTATGGCTACACCTTC. This codes for CSVPHSRNYGYTF. The full variable domain, with the rest looked up from reference TRBV29-1 and TRBJ1-2, is SAVISQKPSRDICQRGTSLTIQCQVDSQVTMMFWYRQQPGQSLTLIATANQGSEATYESGFVIDKFPISRPNLTFSTLTVSNMSPEDSSIYLCSVPHSRNYGYTFGSGTRLTVV.

The V call is TRBV19, the J call TRBJ1-5; D remains ambiguous. CDR3 size: 15 residues. Germline CDR1 and CDR2: LNHDA and SQIVND (reference sequence). V was pared by 1 base and J by 6 bases, with 13 bases between. In DNA form, the CDR3 reads TGTGCCAGTAGTATAGGGCACAGACTAGGTCAGCCCCAGCATTTT. Translation: CASSIGHRLGQPQHF.

The chain uses TRBV5-5 and TRBJ2-7; tentative D call: TRBD2 (5 bases). Germline loops: CDR1 SGHKS, CDR2 YYEKEE (reference sequence). Trimming removed 0 bases from V and 0 bases from J, with 7 bases in between. The CDR3 has 14 residues. The CDR3 nucleotides are TGTGCCAGCAGCTTGGAGCGGTACTCCTACGAGCAGTACTTC. This codes for CASSLERYSYEQYF.

This chain uses TRBV19 with TRBJ1-4; the D is unclear. The CDR3 covers 14 residues. Germline CDR1 is LNHDA and CDR2 is SQIVND (reference sequence). V lost 5 bases to trimming and J lost 3 bases, with 10 bases between them. The CDR3 protein is CASSPTRPNEKLFF. The CDR3 coding sequence is TGTGCCAGTAGTCCGACCCGACCTAATGAAAAACTGTTTTTT.